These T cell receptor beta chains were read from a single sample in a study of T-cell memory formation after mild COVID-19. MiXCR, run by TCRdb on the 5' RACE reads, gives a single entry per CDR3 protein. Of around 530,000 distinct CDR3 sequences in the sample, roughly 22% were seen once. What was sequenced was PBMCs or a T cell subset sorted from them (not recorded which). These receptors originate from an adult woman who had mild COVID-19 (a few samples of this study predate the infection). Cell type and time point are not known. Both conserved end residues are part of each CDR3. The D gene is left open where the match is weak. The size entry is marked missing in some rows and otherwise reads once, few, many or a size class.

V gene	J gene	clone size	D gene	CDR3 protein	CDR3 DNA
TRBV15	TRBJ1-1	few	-	CATSRTFGGKNTEAFF	TGTGCCACCAGCAGAACTTTCGGGGGGAAAAACACTGAAGCTTTCTTT
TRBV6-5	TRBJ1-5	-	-	CASSPRTDANQPQHF	TGTGCCAGCAGTCCCCGGACGGATGCCAATCAGCCCCAGCATTTT
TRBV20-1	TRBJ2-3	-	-	CSAREGEGTDTQYF	TGCAGTGCTAGAGAGGGTGAGGGAACAGATACGCAGTATTTT
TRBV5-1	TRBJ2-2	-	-	CASSLGQGPNTGELFF	TGCGCCAGCAGCTTGGGGCAGGGACCGAACACCGGGGAGCTGTTTTTT
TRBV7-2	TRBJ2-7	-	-	CASSVQGRKYF	TGTGCCAGCAGCGTACAGGGAAGAAAGTACTTC
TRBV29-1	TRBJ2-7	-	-	CSVLASSYEQYF	TGCAGCGTTCTTGCGAGCTCCTACGAGCAGTACTTC
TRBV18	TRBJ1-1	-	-	CASSPTPGGRSEAFF	TGTGCCAGCTCACCGACCCCAGGCGGTCGGTCTGAAGCTTTCTTT
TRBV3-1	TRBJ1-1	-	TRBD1	CASSQDLRGLGTEAFF	TGTGCCAGCAGCCAAGATCTCAGGGGGCTGGGCACTGAAGCTTTCTTT
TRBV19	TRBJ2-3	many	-	CASSIAGADTQYF	TGTGCCAGTAGTATTGCCGGTGCAGATACGCAGTATTTT
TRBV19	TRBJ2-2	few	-	CASSIAGTRTGELFF	TGTGCCAGTAGTATAGCCGGGACCAGAACCGGGGAGCTGTTTTTT
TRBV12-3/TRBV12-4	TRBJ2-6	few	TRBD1	CASSLSRDRGRSGANVLTF	TGTGCCAGCAGTTTATCCCGGGACAGGGGGCGTTCTGGGGCCAACGTCCTGACTTTC
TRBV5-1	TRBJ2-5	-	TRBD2	CASGRLARGEETQYF	TGCGCCAGCGGGAGACTAGCCAGAGGGGAAGAGACCCAGTACTTC
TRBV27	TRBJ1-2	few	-	CASRALGAYGYTF	TGTGCCAGCAGGGCCCTGGGGGCCTATGGCTACACCTTC
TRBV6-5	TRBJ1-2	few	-	CASSHTTGLGGYGYTF	TGTGCCAGCAGTCATACTACGGGCCTGGGGGGCTATGGCTACACCTTC
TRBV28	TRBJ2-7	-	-	CASTPGWVQHEQYF	TGTGCCAGCACCCCTGGGTGGGTCCAGCACGAGCAGTACTTC
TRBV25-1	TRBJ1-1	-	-	CASSNVLNTEAFF	TGTGCCAGCAGTAACGTTTTGAACACTGAAGCTTTCTTT